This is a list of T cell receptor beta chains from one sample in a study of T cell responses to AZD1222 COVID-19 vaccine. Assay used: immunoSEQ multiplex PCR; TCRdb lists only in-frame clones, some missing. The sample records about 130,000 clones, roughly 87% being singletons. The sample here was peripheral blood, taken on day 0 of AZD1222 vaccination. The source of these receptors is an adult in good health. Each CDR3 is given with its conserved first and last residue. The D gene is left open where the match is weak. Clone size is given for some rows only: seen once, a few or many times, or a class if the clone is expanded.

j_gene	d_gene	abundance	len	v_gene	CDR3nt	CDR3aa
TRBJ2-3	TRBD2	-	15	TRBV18	TGTGCCAGCTCACCAGCGGGGGGGCCAGCAGATACGCAGTATTTT	CASSPAGGPADTQYF
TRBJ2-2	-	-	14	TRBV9	TGTGCCAGCAGCGTAGTGGAGGGAACCGGGGAGCTGTTTTTT	CASSVVEGTGELFF
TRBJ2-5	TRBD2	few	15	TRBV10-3	TGTGCCATCAGCCAGCCGGGACTAGCGGAAGAGACCCAGTACTTC	CAISQPGLAEETQYF
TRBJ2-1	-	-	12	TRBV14	TGTGCCAGCAGCCAAGGGGGCAGGGCCCTGTTCTTC	CASSQGGRALFF
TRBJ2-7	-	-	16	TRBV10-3	TGTGCCATCAGTGAGTCTCTAGGTCTTTCATCCTACGAGCAGTACTTC	CAISESLGLSSYEQYF
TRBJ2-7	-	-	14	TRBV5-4	TGTGCCAGCAGCCCTGCGTGGCAGGCCTACGAGCAGTACTTC	CASSPAWQAYEQYF
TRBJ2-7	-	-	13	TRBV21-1	TGTGCCAGCAGCAAAGTGGGAACCCTTGGGCAGTACTTC	CASSKVGTLGQYF
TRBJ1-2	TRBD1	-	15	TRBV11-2	TGTGCCAGCAGCCAAACCGGGACAGGGGTTCGGGGCTACACCTTC	CASSQTGTGVRGYTF
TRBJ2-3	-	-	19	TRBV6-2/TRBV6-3	TGTGCCAGCAGTTACCCGAGCCGAGGCCGGGTCTCTAGCACAGATACGCAGTATTTT	CASSYPSRGRVSSTDTQYF
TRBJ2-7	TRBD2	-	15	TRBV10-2	TGCGCCAGCAGTGAGCAACTAGCGGGGGCTCGGGAGCAGTACTTC	CASSEQLAGAREQYF
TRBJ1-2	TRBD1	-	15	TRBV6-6	TGTGCCAGCAGTTCGCCGGGACAGTATGCCTATGGCTACACCTTC	CASSSPGQYAYGYTF
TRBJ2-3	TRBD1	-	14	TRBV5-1	TGCGCCAGCAACCAGGGACAGACCACAGATACGCAGTATTTT	CASNQGQTTDTQYF
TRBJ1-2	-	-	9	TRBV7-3	TGTGCCAGCAGACCCGAGACCACCTTC	CASRPETTF
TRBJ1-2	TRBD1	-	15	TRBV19	TGTGCCAGTAGGATCTCCGGGACAGGGGGTTATGGCTACACCTTC	CASRISGTGGYGYTF
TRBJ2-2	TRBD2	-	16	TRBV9	TGTGCCAGCAGCGGCCCGGGACTAGCGGGCACCGGGGAGCTGTTTTTT	CASSGPGLAGTGELFF
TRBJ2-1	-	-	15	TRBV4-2	TGTGCCAGCAGCGTTGTGGGCAACTCCTACAATGAGCAGTTCTTC	CASSVVGNSYNEQFF
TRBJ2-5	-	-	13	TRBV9	TGTGCCAGCAGCCGGGGGCAGGGGGAGACCCAGTACTTC	CASSRGQGETQYF
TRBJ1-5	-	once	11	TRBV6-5	TGTGCCAGCAGATACAATCAGCCCCAGCATTTT	CASRYNQPQHF
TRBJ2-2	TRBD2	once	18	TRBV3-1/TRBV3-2	TGTGCCAGCAGACCCCCGGGACTAGCGGGGAGGAACACCGGGGAGCTGTTTTTT	CASRPPGLAGRNTGELFF
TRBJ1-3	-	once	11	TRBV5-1	TGCGCCAGCAGCTTGGGCGGCACCATATATTTT	CASSLGGTIYF
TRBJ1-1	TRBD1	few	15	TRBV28	TGTGCCAGCACTATGGGACAGGGGCTAAACACTGAAGCTTTCTTT	CASTMGQGLNTEAFF
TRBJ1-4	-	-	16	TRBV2	TGTGCCAGCACCCTAAATTCGGGGGGGTTGGGTGAAAAACTGTTTTTT	CASTLNSGGLGEKLFF
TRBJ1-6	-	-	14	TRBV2	TGTGCCAGCAAGGGCAGTTGGTATAATTCACCCCTCCACTTT	CASKGSWYNSPLHF
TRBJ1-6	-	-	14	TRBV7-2	TGTGCCAGCAGCTTATCTCCGGGGACTTCACCCCTCCACTTT	CASSLSPGTSPLHF
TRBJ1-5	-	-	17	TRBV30	TGTGCCTGGAGACCGGGACCCTCGCCGAGAAGCAATCAGCCCCAGCATTTT	CAWRPGPSPRSNQPQHF
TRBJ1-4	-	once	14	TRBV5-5	TGTGCCAGCAGCCCCGGGGGCCCGAATGAAAAACTGTTTTTT	CASSPGGPNEKLFF
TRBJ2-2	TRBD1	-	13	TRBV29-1	TGCAGCGTTGAGGACAGGGCCATCGGGGAGCTGTTTTTT	CSVEDRAIGELFF
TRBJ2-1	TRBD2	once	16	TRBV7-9	TGTGCCAGCAGCCTCCGGGAGAGCGGGGGGGCGGGTGAGCAGTTCTTC	CASSLRESGGAGEQFF
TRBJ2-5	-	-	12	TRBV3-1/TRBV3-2	TGTGCCAGCAGTTACCTCGACGAGACCCAGTACTTC	CASSYLDETQYF
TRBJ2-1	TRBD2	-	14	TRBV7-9	TGTGCCAGCAGCGTCGGGACTAGCGGGGGGGAGCGGTTCTTC	CASSVGTSGGERFF
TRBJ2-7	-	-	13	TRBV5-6	TGTGCCAGCAGCTTGGTGGGTCCCTACGAGCAGTACTTC	CASSLVGPYEQYF
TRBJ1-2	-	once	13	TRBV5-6	TGTGCCAGCAGCTTCTTGTCAGAGTCCCACTACACCTTC	CASSFLSESHYTF
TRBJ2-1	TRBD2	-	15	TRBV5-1	TGCGCCAGCAGCGTAACTAGCGGGGGGAAGAGTGAGCAGTTCTTC	CASSVTSGGKSEQFF
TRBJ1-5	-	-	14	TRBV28	TGTGCCAGCAGTTTATTACAGGGTAATCAGCCCCAGCATTTT	CASSLLQGNQPQHF
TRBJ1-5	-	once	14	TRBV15	TGTGCCACCAGCAGAGATCGGGGCAATCAGCCCCAGCATTTT	CATSRDRGNQPQHF
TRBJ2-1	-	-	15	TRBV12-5	TGTGCTAGTGGGACCGGGACTGCCCTTAGGGGTGAGCAGTTCTTC	CASGTGTALRGEQFF